In its sample, the clone carrying this TCR beta chain was seen once. Antigen unknown. V trimming: 5 bases; J trimming: 3 bases; junction bases outside the gene matches: 7. The germline gives CDR1 MNHEY, CDR2 SVGAGI. The CDR3 has 15 amino acids. Profiled with immunoSEQ multiplex PCR; TCRdb holds only in-frame clones, not every one. The sample holds some 69,000 clones, around 90% seen once. This specimen belongs to a study of stem cell transplantation in POMP-related autoinflammatory disease. The overall study: DNA chimerism showed 100% graft donor engraftment of neutrophils and platelets through one year. The study's findings and limits: Unique TRB V-J gene pairings were limited in number in patients with PRAID.

Prominent immunodeficiency with autoinflammation defined PRAID. Sequencing was performed on CD4+ T cells from PBMCs, taken after stem cell transplantation. The chain recombines TRBV6-5 with TRBJ1-3; 7 bases align to TRBD1. This receptor was obtained from a human patient with POMP-related autoinflammation and immune dysregulation (PRAID). Some T cells may be the graft donor's. The CDR3 region has the DNA TGTGCCAGCAGTCTTGACAGGGCGGTTGGAAACACCATATATTTT. Translating it yields CASSLDRAVGNTIYF.